Below, 32 T cell receptor beta chains from the same sample are listed, as sequenced in a study of shared clonotypes between healthy human individuals. Repertoires were generated with immunoSEQ multiplex PCR, while TCRdb's copy carries only in-frame clones and drops some. The top ten hold 0.32% of the sample, which has around 370,000 clones, about 96% seen once. Source material: memory CD8+ T cells sorted from blood. Stated subset: CD45RO+ cells pooled with CCR7-negative TemRA cells. Receptors were obtained from a man aged 30-40 years in good health.

This chain joins TRBV10-1 and TRBJ1-5, with 7 bases fitting TRBD1. CDR3 length: 14 amino acids. The V gene's germline CDR1 is WNHNN and CDR2 SYGVQD (reference sequence). The V segment lost 3 bases and the J segment 5 bases; nucleotides outside the gene matches: 4. DNA of the CDR3: TGCGCCAGCAGTGAAGGGACAGTTGATCAGCCCCAGCATTTT. As protein: CASSEGTVDQPQHF.

The V and J genes are TRBV25-1 and TRBJ1-1; D unclear. The CDR3 is 12 residues long. The germline V gene encodes CDR1 MGHDK and CDR2 SYGVNS. Trimming took off 8 bases at V and 6 bases at J, with 13 bases between the two ends. CDR3 region: CASDPRSAEAFF. In DNA, the CDR3 is TGTGCCAGCGATCCGAGGTCGGCTGAAGCTTTCTTT. Variable domain in full (rest from reference TRBV25-1 and TRBJ1-1): EADIYQTPRYLVIGTGKKITLECSQTMGHDKMYWYQQDPGMELHLIHYSYGVNSTEKGDLSSESTVSRIRTEHFPLTLESARPSHTSQYLCASDPRSAEAFFGQGTRLTVV.

V usage is TRBV15 and J usage is TRBJ2-7; 8 bases line up with TRBD2. V was pared by 5 bases and J by 2 bases, with 11 bases of the junction left unmatched. Germline V lookup: CDR1 LNHNV, CDR2 YYDKDF (reference sequence). CDR3 length: 16 amino acids. CDR3 loop: CATSAPPGLGTYEQYF. DNA for the CDR3: TGTGCCACCAGCGCGCCCCCGGGACTAGGGACCTACGAGCAGTACTTC.

CDR3 protein: CASSRVGTPYEQYF. The CDR3 nucleotides read TGTGCCAGTAGCAGGGTAGGCACCCCCTACGAGCAGTACTTC. The chain has TRBV19 and TRBJ2-7; perhaps TRBD1 as D (5 bases). The CDR3 loop spans 14 amino acids. From germline, CDR1 is LNHDA and CDR2 SQIVND (reference sequence). The V end was cut by 6 bases, the J end by 2 bases, with 14 bases between.

The rearrangement links TRBV28 to TRBJ1-2, with a possible D match to TRBD1 (5 bases). Looked up from germline, CDR1 is MDHEN and CDR2 is SYDVKM. CDR3 length equals 14 residues. V was shortened by 3 bases and J by 2 bases, with 10 bases between the two germline ends. The CDR3 nucleotides are TGTGCCAGCAGTTTCGGGGCTTTAAACTATGGCTACACCTTC. Its protein product is CASSFGALNYGYTF.

The rearrangement links TRBV14 to TRBJ2-3, with 13 bases fitting TRBD2. The CDR3 is 19 amino acids. CDR1 and CDR2 from the germline V gene are SGHDN and FVKESK. J gave up 4 bases and V 5 bases, and 15 bases lay outside the gene matches. The CDR3 DNA sequence: TGTGCCAGCAGCTACCGACTAGCGGGAGGACCAACCGCCGCAGATACGCAGTATTTT. Translated: CASSYRLAGGPTAADTQYF. The full variable domain, completed using reference TRBV14 and TRBJ2-3, is EAGVTQFPSHSVIEKGQTVTLRCDPISGHDNLYWYRRVMGKEIKFLLHFVKESKQDESGMPNNRFLAERTGGTYSTLKVQPAELEDSGVYFCASSYRLAGGPTAADTQYFGPGTRLTVL.

The rearrangement uses TRBV5-6 and TRBJ1-1; D possibly corresponds to TRBD1 (5 bases). Germline CDR1 SGHDT, CDR2 YYEEEE. The CDR3 extends over 13 amino acids. V shed 4 bases and J shed 1 base, with 8 bases lying between them. The CDR3 sequence: CASSRGTNTEAFF. The CDR3 DNA follows: TGTGCCAGCAGCCGGGGGACGAACACTGAAGCTTTCTTT.

J is TRBJ2-7 and V is TRBV28; TRBD2 agrees at 10 bases. CDR3 length: 13 residues. V lost 6 bases, J lost 1 base, and 0 bases stayed unmatched. CDR1 is MDHEN, CDR2 SYDVKM, per germline. CDR3 residues: CASRLAGSYEQYF. CDR3 DNA: TGTGCCAGCAGACTAGCGGGGTCCTACGAGCAGTACTTC.

With respect to this clone: At the DNA level, this CDR3 is encoded by other sequences in the same sample as well. V is TRBV7-2 and J is TRBJ2-5, with D unresolved. The V gene's germline CDR1 is SGHTA and CDR2 FQGNSA. V was cut by 0 bases and J by 5 bases, with 4 bases left in between. This CDR3 spans 12 amino acids. The CDR3 sequence: CASSLAWETQYF. CDR3 bases: TGTGCCAGCAGCTTAGCGTGGGAGACCCAGTACTTC.

This clone was found once. This chain links TRBV27 with TRBJ1-1; no reliable D call. The V and J ends lost 3 bases and 4 bases respectively, with 6 bases between them. Germline V gives CDR1 MNHEY, CDR2 SMNVEV (reference sequence). The CDR3 has 12 residues. The CDR3 DNA follows: TGTGCCAGCAGTTTCCCCAGCACTGAAGCTTTCTTT. Protein: CASSFPSTEAFF.

The gene calls are TRBV13 and TRBJ2-7, with D possibly being TRBD1 or TRBD2 (5 bases each). The CDR3 has 13 amino acids. Looked up from germline, CDR1 is PRHDT and CDR2 is FYEKMQ (reference sequence). V was trimmed by 5 bases and J by 6 bases, leaving 14 bases between them. CDR3 coding DNA: TGTGCCAGCAGCAGAAAGGCCGGGGCCGAGCAGTACTTC. Translated: CASSRKAGAEQYF.

Turning to this clone: This specimen includes other DNA sequences encoding the same CDR3. The genes are TRBV5-1 and TRBJ2-1; 7 bases match TRBD2. CDR1 is SGHRS, CDR2 YFSETQ, per germline. The CDR3 length is 16 residues. With V trimmed by 0 bases and J by 0 bases, 3 bases remained unmatched. The DNA for the CDR3 is TGCGCCAGCAGCTTGGCTAGCGGCAGCTCCTACAATGAGCAGTTCTTC. Its protein product is CASSLASGSSYNEQFF.

The chain employs TRBV5-1 and TRBJ2-2; 11 positions match TRBD2. CDR3 length: 17 amino acids. The V gene end was trimmed by 0 bases and the J gene end by 6 bases; junction bases not matched to a gene: 7. CDR1 and CDR2 from the germline V gene are SGHRS and YFSETQ. Written as DNA, the CDR3 is TGCGCCAGCAGCTTGGTGACTAGCGGGAAGTCCGCCGGGGAGCTGTTTTTT. It codes for CASSLVTSGKSAGELFF.

V usage is TRBV6-6 and J usage is TRBJ2-2; TRBD1 is a possible D gene (5 bases). CDR1 is MNHNY and CDR2 is SVGAGI in the germline V gene (reference sequence). The CDR3 is 14 residues long. Deletions cut 4 bases from V and 3 bases from J, with 9 bases between. CDR3 DNA: TGTGCCAGCAGTTGGGGCTTGGACACCGGGGAGCTGTTTTTT. Translating it yields CASSWGLDTGELFF.

This chain joins TRBV10-3 and TRBJ2-1; 11 nucleotides agree with TRBD2. V shed 3 bases and J 6 bases; nucleotides not matched to a gene: 1. Germline-derived CDR1 and CDR2 are ENHRY and SYGVKD. The CDR3 length is 14 residues. DNA for the CDR3: TGTGCCATCAGTGAACTAGCGGGAGCCAATGAGCAGTTCTTC. Amino acids: CAISELAGANEQFF.

CDR3 bases: TGTGCCAGCAGTGGTGGGTTAAAAAACACCATATATTTT. It is translated as CASSGGLKNTIYF. The chain recombines TRBV28 with TRBJ1-3, with no clear D. The CDR3 sequence is 13 residues long. The germline gives CDR1 MDHEN, CDR2 SYDVKM. V was shortened by 5 bases and J by 6 bases, with 11 bases between the two germline ends.

The rearrangement joins TRBV2 to TRBJ2-7; no reliable D call. V was cut by 0 bases and J by 2 bases, with 11 bases left in between. Germline V gene sequence: CDR1 SNHLY, CDR2 FYNNEI. The CDR3 spans 15 residues. CDR3 bases: TGTGCCAGCAGTGAAGCCTGGGTGGCCCCCTACGAGCAGTACTTC. Its protein product is CASSEAWVAPYEQYF.

The DNA of the CDR3 is TGTGCCTGGAGTGCAGAAGTGAACCAGCCCCAGCATTTT. It is translated as CAWSAEVNQPQHF. The chain uses TRBV30 and TRBJ1-5, with no clear D. CDR1 GTSNPN and CDR2 SVGIG come from the germline V gene (reference sequence). This CDR3 is 13 amino acids long. V was shortened by 1 base and J by 7 bases, with 11 bases between the two germline ends.

V gene TRBV4-2 combines with J gene TRBJ1-3; 7 positions agree with TRBD1. CDR3 size: 17 residues. The trim removed 4 bases at V and 2 bases at J, leaving 11 bases unmatched. CDR1 and CDR2 (germline): LGHNA, YNFKEQ. CDR3 sequence reads: CASSLTREGAPGNTIYF. The DNA for the CDR3 is TGTGCCAGCAGCCTAACCCGGGAGGGGGCTCCTGGAAACACCATATATTTT.

This chain joins TRBV9 and TRBJ2-2, with D tentatively TRBD2 (5 bases). The CDR3 spans 15 residues. Trimming left V 7 bases short and J 2 bases short, with 15 bases between. Germline lookup yields CDR1 SGDLS and CDR2 YYNGEE. The CDR3 bases are TGTGCCAGCGCCCGGACTGGAAACAACACCGGGGAGCTGTTTTTT. Translation: CASARTGNNTGELFF.

The chain has TRBV28 and TRBJ1-2; D is ambiguous. CDR1 is MDHEN and CDR2 is SYDVKM in the germline V gene. The CDR3 contains 14 residues. The V gene lost 3 bases and the J gene lost 5 bases, with 13 bases spanning the gap. For the CDR3, the DNA is TGTGCCAGCAGTTTCCCCGACCGATTTTATGGCTACACCTTC. Its protein is CASSFPDRFYGYTF.

This sequence joins TRBV9 and TRBJ2-5; 9 bases match TRBD2. CDR1 SGDLS and CDR2 YYNGEE come from the germline V gene. After removal of 2 bases from V and 4 bases from J, the junction contained 9 bases not matched to a gene. CDR3 size: 16 residues. CDR3 residues: CASSVGSAGGPETQYF. The CDR3 bases are TGTGCCAGCAGCGTGGGATCTGCGGGAGGGCCAGAGACCCAGTACTTC.

The V and J genes are TRBV28 and TRBJ1-2; D not resolved. CDR3 length: 14 residues. CDR1 and CDR2 from the germline V gene are MDHEN and SYDVKM. V was clipped by 1 base and J by 1 base, with 7 bases between them. CDR3 protein: CASSLSVFNYGYTF. CDR3 nucleotide sequence: TGTGCCAGCAGTTTATCGGTGTTTAACTATGGCTACACCTTC.

The chain recombines TRBV10-1 with TRBJ2-3, with no clear D. The length of the CDR3 is 13 residues. With 0 bases removed from V and 2 bases from J, the gap between germline ends came to 3 bases. CDR1 and CDR2 from the germline V gene are WNHNN and SYGVQD (reference sequence). Written as DNA, the CDR3 is TGCGCCAGCAGTGAGTCAGACACAGATACGCAGTATTTT. Amino acids: CASSESDTDTQYF.

The J gene is TRBJ2-5, the V gene TRBV5-1; a possible D gene is TRBD2 (6 bases). This CDR3 is 14 amino acids long. Germline CDR1 and CDR2: SGHRS and YFSETQ. V lost 0 bases, J lost 4 bases, and 10 bases lay in between. The CDR3 sequence: CASSLELARETQYF. CDR3 coding DNA: TGCGCCAGCAGCTTGGAACTAGCTCGAGAGACCCAGTACTTC.

In nucleotides, the CDR3 is TGTGCCAGCATTTGGGATGGTAGCAATCAGCCCCAGCATTTT. Encoded protein: CASIWDGSNQPQHF. The chain combines TRBV6-1 with TRBJ1-5; D is unresolved. Deletions cut 7 bases from V and 0 bases from J, with 10 bases between. This CDR3 has 14 residues. The germline V gene has CDR1 MNHNS and CDR2 SASEGT.

The chain is built from TRBV30 and TRBJ2-7, with D possibly TRBD2 on 6 matching bases. The V gene lost 6 bases and the J gene lost 3 bases, with 15 bases spanning the gap. Germline-derived CDR1 and CDR2 are GTSNPN and SVGIG (reference sequence). The CDR3 runs 13 residues. The CDR3 DNA reads TGTGCCTGTTACGCGGGACCGAGCTACGAGCAGTACTTC. As protein: CACYAGPSYEQYF.

V gene TRBV20-1 combines with J gene TRBJ2-7; D is unresolved. Germline loops: CDR1 DFQATT, CDR2 SNEGSKA (reference sequence). This CDR3 comprises 11 residues. The V and J ends lost 2 bases and 3 bases respectively, with 5 bases between them. CDR3 sequence (DNA): TGCAGTGCTAGATTCCTCTACGAGCAGTACTTC. Protein: CSARFLYEQYF.

V and J are TRBV19 and TRBJ2-2, with 9 bases matching TRBD1. The CDR3 has 17 amino acids. CDR1 LNHDA and CDR2 SQIVND come from the germline V gene (reference sequence). The junction had 6 bases not matched to a gene; V was cut back by 3 bases and J by 1 base. CDR3 loop: CASSIPGQGKNTGELFF. The CDR3 DNA reads TGTGCCAGTAGTATCCCCGGACAGGGGAAGAACACCGGGGAGCTGTTTTTT.

This rearrangement joins TRBV13 to TRBJ2-1; tentatively, D is TRBD1 or TRBD2 (6 bases each). V lost 2 bases and J 12 bases, leaving 14 bases between the germline ends. This CDR3 is 13 amino acids long. CDR1 is PRHDT, CDR2 FYEKMQ, per germline (reference sequence). CDR3 loop: CASSLSGGARQFF. CDR3 nucleotides: TGTGCCAGCAGCTTATCCGGGGGCGCGAGGCAGTTCTTC. The full variable domain, its missing parts supplied by reference TRBV13 and TRBJ2-1, is AAGVIQSPRHLIKEKRETATLKCYPIPRHDTVYWYQQGPGQDPQFLISFYEKMQSDKGSIPDRFSAQQFSDYHSELNMSSLELGDSALYFCASSLSGGARQFFGPGTRLTVL.

This rearrangement joins TRBV6-5 to TRBJ1-2; possible D gene TRBD1, 5 bases. This CDR3 has 11 residues. Germline V gene data show CDR1 as MNHEY and CDR2 as SVGAGI. V was clipped by 6 bases and J by 7 bases, with 9 bases between them. The CDR3 DNA is TGTGCCAGCAGCCAGGGTTTTGGCTACACCTTC. This gives the protein CASSQGFGYTF.

With regard to this clone: Distinct nucleotide sequences in the sample also encode this CDR3. The rearrangement joins TRBV4-1 to TRBJ2-7; 10 bases are shared with TRBD2. J gave up 2 bases and V 3 bases, and 4 bases lay outside the gene matches. CDR1 and CDR2 from the germline V gene are MGHRA and YSYEKL. The CDR3 spans 15 residues. Here the CDR3 DNA reads TGCGCCAGCAGCCACCGGACTAGCGGTCCCTACGAGCAGTACTTC. This codes for CASSHRTSGPYEQYF.